The 15 T cell receptor beta chains presented below share a single source sample, sequenced in a study of blood T cell repertoires in COVID-19. The table came from immunoSEQ multiplex PCR; TCRdb's copy has only in-frame clones and leaves some out. The profile shows around 100,000 clones, approximately 80% of them singletons. Sequencing was performed on peripheral blood. Receptors were obtained from a man in his 70s with active or convalescent COVID-19.

V usage is TRBV7-6 and J usage is TRBJ2-3, with 15 positions matching TRBD2. Germline lookup yields CDR1 SGHVS and CDR2 FNYEAQ. The CDR3 runs to 16 residues. J was trimmed by 2 bases and V by 7 bases; bases with no gene match: 4. The CDR3 loop is CASNGLAGGLTDTQYF. The CDR3 nucleotides are TGTGCCAGCAATGGACTAGCGGGAGGGCTCACAGATACGCAGTATTTT.

V usage is TRBV30 and J usage is TRBJ2-1; tentatively, D is TRBD2 (5 bases). Germline CDR1 and CDR2: GTSNPN and SVGIG (reference sequence). With 1 base removed from V and 9 bases from J, the gap between germline ends came to 13 bases. The CDR3 totals 13 residues. The CDR3 loop reads CAWSGSGNGEQFF. The CDR3, as DNA: TGTGCCTGGAGTGGAAGCGGAAACGGTGAGCAGTTCTTC.

This clone was picked up a small number of times. This sequence joins TRBV5-6 and TRBJ2-3; TRBD2 aligns across 8 bases. J gave up 5 bases and V 5 bases, and 7 bases lay outside the gene matches. The CDR3 contains 14 residues. Per the germline V gene, CDR1 is SGHDT and CDR2 is YYEEEE. The CDR3 is CASSPGGPLDTQYF. CDR3 bases: TGTGCCAGCAGTCCGGGGGGGCCTCTAGATACGCAGTATTTT.

This clone was seen at least ten times. The CDR3 loop reads CASSATGFADTQYF. CDR3 DNA: TGTGCCAGTAGCGCCACAGGGTTCGCAGATACGCAGTATTTT. The V gene is TRBV19, the J gene TRBJ2-3, with TRBD1 as a possible D gene (6 bases). CDR3 length: 14 amino acids. V dropped 6 bases and J dropped 4 bases, with 14 bases sitting between them. Germline values: CDR1 LNHDA, CDR2 SQIVND (reference sequence).

The V gene is TRBV7-9, the J gene TRBJ1-2; 9 nucleotides line up with TRBD1. Trimming cost V 1 base and J 8 bases; bases outside gene matches: 2. Germline CDR1 SEHNR, CDR2 FQNEAQ (reference sequence). The CDR3 covers 13 residues. The CDR3 DNA sequence: TGTGCCAGCAGCTTAGGGACAGGGGTCGGCTACACCTTC. Translating gives CASSLGTGVGYTF.

The V call is TRBV10-3, the J call TRBJ2-1, with D unresolved. The CDR3 sequence is 11 residues long. Germline CDR1 and CDR2: ENHRY and SYGVKD. The ends were cut back, 3 bases at V and 8 bases at J, with 5 bases in the middle. The CDR3 DNA is TGTGCCATCAGTGACAACTATGAGCAGTTCTTC. Its translation is CAISDNYEQFF.

V gene TRBV28 combines with J gene TRBJ1-6; possibly TRBD1 for D (5 bases). The CDR3 consists of 14 residues. CDR1 and CDR2 from the germline V gene are MDHEN and SYDVKM. The ends were cut back, 11 bases at V and 0 bases at J, with 11 bases in the middle. CDR3 nucleotide sequence: TGTGCCGCGGAGGGGAGCTCCTATAATTCACCCCTCCACTTT. Its translation is CAAEGSSYNSPLHF.

The chain has TRBV9 and TRBJ1-2; D ambiguous. Germline CDR1 reads SGDLS; CDR2 reads YYNGEE. V was pared by 2 bases and J by 6 bases, with 17 bases between. The CDR3 is made up of 15 amino acids. CDR3 DNA sequence: TGTGCCAGCAGCGTGGATGGTGTGGCCGGAGATGGCTACACCTTC. Residues: CASSVDGVAGDGYTF.

The chain uses TRBV3-1 (or the pseudogene TRBV3-2) and TRBJ1-2, with 7 bases lining up with TRBD1. This CDR3 is 13 amino acids long. Germline values: CDR1 LGHDT, CDR2 YNNKEL (reference sequence). Losses at the gene ends were 4 bases for V and 6 bases for J; bases not matched to a gene: 5. CDR3 DNA: TGTGCCAGCAGCCGGGCAGGGGGAGATGGCTACACCTTC. This translates into CASSRAGGDGYTF.

The V and J genes are TRBV30 and TRBJ2-1; 8 nucleotides agree with TRBD2. CDR1 is GTSNPN and CDR2 is SVGIG in the germline V gene (reference sequence). J was trimmed by 2 bases and V by 7 bases; bases with no gene match: 4. The CDR3 extends over 13 amino acids. CDR3 sequence reads: CALLAEAYNEQFF. In DNA form, the CDR3 reads TGTGCCTTACTAGCGGAGGCCTACAATGAGCAGTTCTTC.

This clone was counted a single time. The chain links TRBV12-3 or TRBV12-4 to TRBJ2-2; D is ambiguous. Trimming took 6 bases from V and 4 from J, leaving 9 bases between them. The CDR3 consists of 13 residues. The CDR3 DNA reads as TGTGCCAGCAGCGCCAGTCCCACCGGGGAGCTGTTTTTT. Its translation: CASSASPTGELFF.

The genes are TRBV29-1 and TRBJ2-5, with a tentative D call TRBD2 (6 bases). V dropped 4 bases and J dropped 5 bases, with 11 bases sitting between them. Germline CDR1 reads SQVTM; CDR2 reads ANQGSEA. This CDR3 has 12 residues. The CDR3 DNA sequence: TGCAGCGTTGGTCGTGGGGGGGAGACCCAGTACTTC. This translates into CSVGRGGETQYF. The variable domain in full, with the rest retrieved from reference TRBV29-1 and TRBJ2-5, is SAVISQKPSRDICQRGTSLTIQCQVDSQVTMMFWYRQQPGQSLTLIATANQGSEATYESGFVIDKFPISRPNLTFSTLTVSNMSPEDSSIYLCSVGRGGETQYFGPGTRLLVL.

The V gene is TRBV24-1, the J gene TRBJ2-5, with 9 bases that match TRBD2. Germline lookup yields CDR1 KGHDR and CDR2 SFDVKD. The V and J ends lost 5 bases and 2 bases, in that order; junction bases with no gene match: 5. The CDR3 is made up of 15 amino acids. CDR3 nucleotide sequence: TGTGCCACCAGTGCGTTGACTAGCGGACAAGAGACCCAGTACTTC. Its translation is CATSALTSGQETQYF.

The chain employs TRBV11-2 and TRBJ2-3; no reliable D call. Germline V gene sequence: CDR1 SGHAT, CDR2 FQNNGV. V lost 4 bases and J lost 4, with 15 bases in between. This CDR3 comprises 15 residues. CDR3 protein: CASSYASSSPDTQYF. In nucleotides, the CDR3 is TGTGCCAGCAGCTACGCTTCTAGTAGCCCAGATACGCAGTATTTT.

The V gene is TRBV6-6, the J gene TRBJ2-7; 9 nucleotides match TRBD1. The V gene end was trimmed by 5 bases and the J gene end by 5 bases; junction bases not matched to a gene: 10. Germline loops: CDR1 MNHNY, CDR2 SVGAGI (reference sequence). The CDR3 spans 15 residues. CDR3 coding DNA: TGTGCCAGCAGTCCGGCCGGGACAGGGCAGGACGAGCAGTACTTC. The encoded protein is CASSPAGTGQDEQYF.